This T cell receptor beta chain was retrieved from a study of T-cell memory formation after mild COVID-19. Study overall: Largely, TCR clusters stayed within a single donor.

V shed 3 bases and J shed 5 bases, with 14 bases lying between them. The CDR3 is made up of 13 amino acids. Germline loops: CDR1 DFQATT, CDR2 SNEGSKA (reference sequence). TCRdb ran MiXCR on the 5' RACE reads and lists one entry per CDR3 protein. The top ten hold 3.5% to 4% of the sample, which has roughly 260,000 distinct CDR3 sequences, less than 20% seen once. General study results and limits: CD4/CD8 balance characterized clones contracting day 15 to 85, and CD4+ skew characterized later expanders.

This clonotype turned up a few times. Antigen specificity is unknown. The clonotype originates from a man between 18 and 29 years old who had mild COVID-19 (a few samples of this study predate the infection). Cell type and time point are not known. Sequenced: PBMCs or a T cell subset sorted from them (not recorded which). This chain joins TRBV20-1 and TRBJ2-7; a possible D gene is TRBD2 (5 bases). In DNA form, the CDR3 reads TGCAGTGCTAGCAACCACCACGGGAACGAGCAGTACTTC. Residues: CSASNHHGNEQYF.